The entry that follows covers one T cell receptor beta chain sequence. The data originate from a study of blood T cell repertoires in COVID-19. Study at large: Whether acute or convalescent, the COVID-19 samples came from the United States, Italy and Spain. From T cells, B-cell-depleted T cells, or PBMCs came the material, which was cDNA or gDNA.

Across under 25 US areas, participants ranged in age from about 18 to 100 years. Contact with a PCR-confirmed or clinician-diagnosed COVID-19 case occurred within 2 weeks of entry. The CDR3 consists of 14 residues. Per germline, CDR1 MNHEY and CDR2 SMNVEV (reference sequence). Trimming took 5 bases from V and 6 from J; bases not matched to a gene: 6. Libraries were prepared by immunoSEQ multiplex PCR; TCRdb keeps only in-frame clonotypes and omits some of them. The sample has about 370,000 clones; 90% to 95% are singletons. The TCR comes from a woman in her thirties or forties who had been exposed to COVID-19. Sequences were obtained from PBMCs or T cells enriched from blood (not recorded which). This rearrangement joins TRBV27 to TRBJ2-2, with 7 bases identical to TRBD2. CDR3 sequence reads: CASSRTSFAGELFF. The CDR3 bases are TGTGCCAGCAGTCGGACTAGTTTCGCCGGGGAGCTGTTTTTT.